This T cell receptor (beta chain) is from a study of blood T cell repertoires in COVID-19 (TCRdb year 2020). About the study as a whole: The collaborator samples originated in the United States, Italy and Spain and spanned the acute and convalescent phases of COVID-19. The prospective study material was composed of cDNA or gDNA derived from T cells, B-cell-depleted T cells, or PBMCs. The samples were drawn from the first 160 participants of the ongoing ImmuneRACE study and from 1,200 or so subjects provided by 6 global collaborators. Subjects who had been exposed to COVID-19, were actively infected with it, or had recovered from it provided the deeply sampled blood TCRbeta repertoires that made up the dataset. A freely available public database, intended as a resource for researchers studying the immune response to SARS-CoV-2, is where the repertoires were released. Where available, HLA class I and class II types were taken from metadata supplied by the sample provider and were not determined by assay-based typing. Sample metadata almost always included a de-identified subject ID, COVID-19 status, age in years and sex.

In the case of this clone: No cognate antigen has been identified for it. The input lacks base qualities; no much larger clone sits a single base away.

From a lookup of the germline V gene, CDR1 and CDR2 are SGHTA and FQGNSA. The CDR3 sequence holds 15 residues, the cysteine and phenylalanine included. CDR3 DNA is the only sequence kept; it has 45 bases, read in frame from the first base. The germline V and J ends show losses of 5 bases and 9 bases respectively, and no gene match explains 13 bases of the junction. Each collaborating institution followed its own protocols to collect whole blood in K2EDTA tubes. For TCRbeta analysis, collaborator samples were shipped as frozen whole blood, as isolated PBMCs, or as DNA extracted from either sample type. TCRbeta CDR3 regions were amplified from genomic DNA using the immunoSEQ Assay, a bias-controlled multiplex PCR. The original pipeline was this. Nucleated cell counts per sample were estimated from amplification of reference gene primers within the assay. Sequence reads were collapsed and filtered to measure the absolute abundance of every unique TCRbeta CDR3 rearrangement. Productive Simpson clonality was computed per sample as the square root of Simpson's diversity index over productive rearrangements. TCRdb re-hosts the immuneACCESS table, in-frame sequences only. Its copies lack some clones; in the studies checked, an unresolved V gene accounts for under half of them, and the cause for the rest is not known. Clonal size and the V and J genes are those of that table, whereas D and trimming came from the DNA. Counted in this sample were fewer than 250,000 clones; 88% of them appeared once. In total, the top ten clones hold more than 1.5% of the sample.

The study at large found these results: The quantity of clinical and demographic metadata differed by source and by participant and was supplied without curation.

The sequence was collected from a man in his sixties or seventies with acute or convalescent COVID-19. The sample was peripheral blood. The V gene is TRBV7-2 and the J gene is TRBJ2-1; 7 central nucleotides agree with TRBD2. The nucleotide sequence reads TGTGCCAGCAGCCCCCAAGGTGCGGGAGCGAGTGAGCAGTTCTTC. Translated, it gives CASSPQGAGASEQFF.